The clone carrying this T cell receptor beta chain was counted a single time. While infection was still active, Seattle patients were enrolled and then followed longitudinally. Per the original methods: For nucleated cells, counts were estimated from reference gene primer amplification. Assay: immunoSEQ multiplex PCR; the TCRdb copy retains only in-frame clones and omits some. V and J calls plus clone size are reproduced from that table; the DNA served to infer D and trimming. The repertoire holds approximately 530,000 clones, with about 89% as singletons. The data were taken from a study of blood T cell repertoires in COVID-19. Across the whole study: Sites in the United States, Italy and Spain provided acute and convalescent COVID-19 samples.

CDR3 length: 13 residues. The germline V and J ends were trimmed by 3 bases and 3 bases, with 7 bases remaining between them. In germline, CDR1 is KGHDR, CDR2 SFDVKD. The sample consisted of peripheral blood. The sequence was collected from a woman between 45 and 65 years old with COVID-19, enrolled during active disease. This chain uses TRBV24-1 with TRBJ1-1; D gene uncertain. The CDR3 DNA sequence: TGTGCCACCAGTGATACGGGTTACACTGAAGCTTTCTTT. Residues: CATSDTGYTEAFF.